Shown below are 14 T cell receptor beta chains from a single sample sequenced in a study of shared clonotypes between healthy human individuals. Method: immunoSEQ multiplex PCR; TCRdb's copy keeps in-frame clones and lacks some. The sample lists some 980,000 clones; approximately 76% were seen once. Sequenced sample: memory CD4+ T cells sorted from blood. As for subset: CD45RA-negative fraction. The receptor source for this set is a man aged 18 to 30 in good health.

This clone has only a few counts. The chain is built from TRBV30 and TRBJ2-2, with 8 nucleotides matching TRBD1. CDR1 and CDR2 from the germline V gene are GTSNPN and SVGIG (reference sequence). Trimming cost V 4 bases and J 6 bases; bases outside gene matches: 7. The CDR3 covers 14 residues. Written as DNA, the CDR3 is TGTGCCTGGAACCCGAAACAGGGGGCCGGGGAGCTGTTTTTT. Its translation is CAWNPKQGAGELFF.

This chain connects TRBV21-1 to TRBJ2-2; the D segment call TRBD1 is taken from the table without a DNA check. TRBV21-1 is a listed pseudogene. The CDR3 sequence is 16 residues long. The CDR3 DNA reads TGTGCCAGCAGTCCGCGGAGGACAGAGAACACCGGGGAGCTGTTTTTT. Amino acids: CASSPRRTENTGELFF.

The chain is built from TRBV4-2 and TRBJ2-7; the D gene is possibly TRBD2 (6 bases). CDR3 length: 13 amino acids. The V gene's germline CDR1 is LGHNA and CDR2 YNFKEQ. Trimming removed 1 base at V and 6 bases at J, with 10 bases between. CDR3 DNA: TGTGCCAGCAGCCAAGGCGGGGTCGCCGAGCAGTACTTC. As protein: CASSQGGVAEQYF.

This clone has only a few counts. This chain uses TRBV11-2 with TRBJ2-7, with TRBD2 matching over 10 bases. The ends lost 0 bases at V and 1 base at J; junction bases unmatched: 9. The CDR3 totals 18 residues. Germline CDR1 and CDR2: SGHAT and FQNNGV. The chain's CDR3 is CASSLEDRTSGPSYEQYF. The CDR3 DNA sequence: TGTGCCAGCAGCTTAGAAGACAGGACTAGCGGCCCGTCCTACGAGCAGTACTTC.

The V call is TRBV6-1, the J call TRBJ2-5; D is undetermined. Germline assignment: CDR1 MNHNS and CDR2 SASEGT. The CDR3 totals 13 residues. V was clipped by 8 bases and J by 1 base, with 11 bases between them. CDR3 amino acids: CASGITIQETQYF. CDR3 DNA: TGTGCCAGCGGAATAACTATCCAAGAGACCCAGTACTTC.

This chain uses TRBV18 with TRBJ2-1; 15 bases match TRBD2. The junction had 4 bases not matched to a gene; V was cut back by 1 base and J by 9 bases. CDR1 is KGHSH, CDR2 LQKENI, per germline. The CDR3 runs to 16 residues. In DNA, the CDR3 is TGTGCCAGCTCACCACGGACTAGCGGGGGGGCCGGTGAGCAGTTCTTC. This translates into CASSPRTSGGAGEQFF.

V gene TRBV7-8 combines with J gene TRBJ2-1; 9 bases map to TRBD1. In germline, CDR1 is SGHVS, CDR2 FQNEAQ. V gave up 5 bases and J gave up 7 bases; unmatched junction bases: 12. The CDR3 extends over 16 amino acids. The DNA for the CDR3 is TGTGCCAGCAGCCCGGGGCCCGGGACAGGGAGAAATGAGCAGTTCTTC. Translated: CASSPGPGTGRNEQFF.

The chain is built from TRBV7-9 and TRBJ2-1; no firm D call. The CDR3 has 14 residues. Germline V gene lookup returns CDR1 SEHNR and CDR2 FQNEAQ (reference sequence). V lost 2 bases and J 5 bases, leaving 10 bases between the germline ends. The CDR3 reads CASSLTLPDNEQFF. CDR3 sequence (DNA): TGTGCCAGCAGCTTAACCCTACCTGACAATGAGCAGTTCTTC.

The gene calls are TRBV7-9 and TRBJ1-3; D remains unclear. Looked up from germline, CDR1 is SEHNR and CDR2 is FQNEAQ (reference sequence). The V end was cut by 7 bases, the J end by 2 bases, with 18 bases between. CDR3 length: 16 amino acids. CDR3 in amino acids: CASTRPSPRTGNTIYF. DNA for the CDR3: TGTGCCAGCACCCGACCCTCGCCTAGGACTGGAAACACCATATATTTT.

V gene TRBV25-1 combines with J gene TRBJ2-3; 8 nucleotides align to TRBD1. Looked up from germline, CDR1 is MGHDK and CDR2 is SYGVNS. This CDR3 is built from 14 residues. Unmatched junction bases numbered 5, after V lost 8 bases and J lost 1 base. The CDR3, as DNA: TGTGCCAGCGCTAACAGGGGGGGCACAGATACGCAGTATTTT. This encodes CASANRGGTDTQYF.

The CDR3 reads CASSLIGIHYGYTF. DNA of the CDR3: TGTGCCAGCAGCTTAATAGGGATACACTATGGCTACACCTTC. The genes are TRBV28 and TRBJ1-2; D gene ambiguous. CDR1 is MDHEN, CDR2 SYDVKM, per germline. The V end was cut by 6 bases, the J end by 3 bases, with 14 bases between. The CDR3 sequence is 14 residues long.

The chain is built from TRBV6-5 and TRBJ2-1; no firm D call. The CDR3 covers 11 residues. V lost 6 bases to trimming and J lost 4 bases, with 4 bases between them. In germline, CDR1 is MNHEY, CDR2 SVGAGI. The DNA of the CDR3 is TGTGCCAGCAGCCAATACAATGAGCAGTTCTTC. Its protein is CASSQYNEQFF.

As to this clone: One end of the junction fails to match germline, which may point to a read error. The CDR3 reads CASSPPGTSKDTQYF. As DNA, the CDR3 is TGTGCCAGCTCACCACCCGGGACTAGCAAAGATACGCAGTATTTT. This chain links TRBV18 with TRBJ2-3, with 9 bases fitting TRBD2. Looked up from germline, CDR1 is KGHSH and CDR2 is LQKENI. This CDR3 is 15 amino acids long. The full variable domain, in which reference TRBV18 and TRBJ2-3 provide the parts outside the CDR3, is NAGVMQNPRHLVRRRGQEARLRCSPMKGHSHVYWYRQLPEEGLKFMVYLQKENIIDESGMPKERFSAEFPKEGPSILRIQQVVRGDSAAYFCASSPPGTSKDTQYFGPGTRLTVL.

The chain couples TRBV19 to TRBJ2-3, with a tentative D call TRBD2 (6 bases). Germline V gene lookup returns CDR1 LNHDA and CDR2 SQIVND (reference sequence). CDR3 length: 12 residues. The V and J ends lost 5 bases and 6 bases respectively, with 9 bases between them. The DNA for the CDR3 is TGTGCCAGTAGTGTGGGGAGGGATACGCAGTATTTT. Amino acid sequence: CASSVGRDTQYF.